This TCR beta chain came from a study of shared clonotypes between healthy human individuals (dated by TCRdb to the early 2020s). For context, the study as a whole: The cohort included three men and two women between 18 and 49 years of age. For each donor, CD4 naive and CD4 memory were each run on three plates, CD8 naive on two plates, and CD8 memory on one plate. The study deeply sequenced blood TCR repertoires of about 5 healthy adults to estimate repertoire size and the extent of clonotype sharing between individuals. Leukapheresis yielded between about 0.94 and 10 billion PBMCs per donor. To increase sequencing depth and limit assay-specific biases, different laboratories used diverse techniques to prepare libraries and sequence TCR repertoires.

CD8 naive samples consisted of CD45RO-negative cells that were positively selected for CCR7, yielding a CD45RA+CCR7+ population without TemRA cells. The donors were healthy, HIV-negative adults who had no recently reported acute infections or vaccinations. All donors were Caucasian adults living in Nashville, Tennessee, USA. Blood was obtained by leukapheresis, after which PBMCs were separated by Ficoll-Histopaque density gradient centrifugation and cryopreserved in liquid nitrogen vapor phase. Analytical flow cytometry was used to check the purity and quantity of every magnetically sorted T cell population. Each sorted fraction had its genomic DNA isolated and then quantified by UV absorbance on a Nanodrop 2000c. Summary of the overall study and its limitations: Pairwise subsampling led to the expectation that sequencing depth would affect the degree of clonotype sharing among donors. Incomplete sequencing was indicated by rarefaction of sorted-subset datasets, despite the large sequencing depth. Estimated clonotype richness was generally larger for naive than for memory subsets. Compared with non-shared clonotypes, the clonotypes found in all four sorted-subset donors had higher generation probabilities. The genetic and exposure-history diversity represented was limited by the small number of donors. Sampling was restricted to blood, and TCR repertoires in tissues likely differ from the TCR repertoires found in blood. Sharing across several donors was observed for approximately 5% of naive CD4, under 4% of naive CD8, around 2.5% of memory CD4, and around 0.4% of memory CD8 clonotypes.

Using the deep immunoSEQ assay, TCR CDR3 regions were amplified from genomic DNA by multiplex PCR. Extracted genomic DNA from each cell subset was spread evenly across all wells of several immunoSEQ 96-well plates, with each plate serving as a replicate. For sorted subsets, 200 to 250 ng of genomic DNA, equivalent to tens of thousands of T cell genomes, went into each replicate PCR. Purified libraries were quantified with a Qubit 3.0 fluorometer, sized on a Bioanalyzer 2100, and re-quantified with the KAPA Library Quantification kit. Every immunoSEQ 96-well plate was sequenced on a dedicated single-read 150-cycle Illumina NextSeq 550 flow cell. The original methods were these. Because the immunoSEQ output held only junctional sequences and lacked quality scores, the filtering could not match the filtering applied to full-length reads. To assign V/J genes and CDR3, sequences were annotated against IMGT germline references using PyIR, a Python wrapper for IgBLAST v1.9. Any read was removed if the V/J assignment was weak (E-value above 1e-6), the CDR3 was missing, or the read contained stop codons, out-of-frame junctions, or ambiguous translated residues. V3J clonotypes were defined as sequences sharing the same inferred V gene, J gene, and CDR3 amino acid sequence. Percentage overlap between repertoires was computed as shared unique clonotypes divided by the size of the smaller repertoire. RTK rarefaction, the Chao1 estimator, and Recon v2.1 estimates of unobserved clonotypes were used to assess repertoire richness. Generation probabilities for all TCRbeta clonotypes obtained by the gDNA method from a handful of donors were computed using OLGA. TCRdb holds this immuneACCESS table with in-frame rearrangements only. Some clones are missing; in checked studies, unresolved V genes explain under half, and the rest has no known cause. The V and J calls and clone size come from that table; D and trimming were worked out from the DNA. In this sample the table shows about 2 million clones, approximately 94% of which occur a single time. Roughly 1.2% of the sample goes to the ten largest clones.

Trimming costs V 4 bases and J 6 bases, and their ends lie 9 bases apart. Including the terminal cysteine and phenylalanine, the CDR3 comprises 13 residues. The DNA shown is the 39-base CDR3, in frame from base 1. The germline V gene (reference sequence) supplies CDR1 SEHNR and CDR2 FQNEAQ. A note on this clone: It has no known antigen specificity. It has no much larger one-base neighbor in the sample; base qualities were not kept.

The sequence is built from TRBV7-9 and TRBJ2-2; TRBD1 might be the D gene, on 6 matching bases. This clonotype originated in a man aged 18 to 30 in good health. The material sequenced was naive CD8+ T cells sorted from blood. The cell subset or site tag for this specimen amounts to: CD45RA+CCR7+. The sequenced DNA is TGTGCCAGCAGCTACAGGGAAGCCGGGGAGCTGTTTTTT. This codes for CASSYREAGELFF. Outside the CDR3, residues come from the reference TRBV7-9 and TRBJ2-2 proteins, so the full variable domain is: DTGVSQNPRHKITKRGQNVTFRCDPISEHNRLYWYRQTLGQGPEFLTYFQNEAQLEKSRLLSDRFSAERPKGSFSTLEIQRTEQGDSAMYLCASSYREAGELFFGEGSRLTVL.